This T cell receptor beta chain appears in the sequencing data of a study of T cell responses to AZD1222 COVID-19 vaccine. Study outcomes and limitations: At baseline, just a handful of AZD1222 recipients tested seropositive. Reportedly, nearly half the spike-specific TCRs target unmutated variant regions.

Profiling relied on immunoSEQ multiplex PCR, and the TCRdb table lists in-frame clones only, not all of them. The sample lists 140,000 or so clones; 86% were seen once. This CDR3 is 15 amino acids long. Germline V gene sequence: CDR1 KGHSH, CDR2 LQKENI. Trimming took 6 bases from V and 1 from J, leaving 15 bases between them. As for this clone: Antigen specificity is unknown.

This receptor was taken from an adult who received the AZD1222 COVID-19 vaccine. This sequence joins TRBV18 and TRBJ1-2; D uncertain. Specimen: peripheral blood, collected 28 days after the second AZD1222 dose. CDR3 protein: CASSRDRMGNYGYTF. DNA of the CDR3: TGTGCCAGCTCCCGAGACCGGATGGGTAACTATGGCTACACCTTC.